The present TCR beta chain was sequenced within a study of T cells in Graves' hyperthyroidism and ophthalmopathy. Findings and limits, study-wide: A model built on 13 V-J features separated ophthalmopathy from stable hyperthyroidism.

If no ophthalmopathy progression occurred within 18 months, Graves' hyperthyroidism was stable. Those with hyperthyroidism were 18 to 65 years old, newly diagnosed, and ill for under 2 months. Each diagnosis drew on symptoms, thyroxine, TRAb, thyroid ultrasound and orbital computed tomography findings. The ends were cut back, 4 bases at V and 8 bases at J, with 11 bases in the middle. This CDR3 has 13 residues. From germline, CDR1 is SEHNR and CDR2 FQNEAQ (reference sequence). This clonotype has more than one count but fewer than ten. Antigen: not known. It was RNA transcripts that yielded the amplified TCR beta CDR3 regions. HTBI primers were employed in a first-round RT-PCR of the TCR CDR3. TCRdb reanalysed the multiplex PCR reads using MiXCR and keeps one entry per CDR3 protein. Altogether more than 650,000 distinct CDR3 sequences are present, roughly 15% being singletons, with the ten largest covering roughly a tenth.

The sequence came from a woman aged 18-29 years with Graves' hyperthyroidism. The sample was blood. The rearrangement uses TRBV7-9 and TRBJ1-4; D gene unclear. The CDR3 nucleotides read TGTGCCAGCAGCTCGCCGGGAAGAGAAAAACTGTTTTTT. Its protein product is CASSSPGREKLFF.